This passage covers 32 T cell receptor beta chains from one sample sequenced in a study of response to subunit inactivated influenza vaccine. MiXCR was run by TCRdb on the RT-PCR reads, yielding one entry per CDR3 protein. The profile shows hundreds of thousands of distinct CDR3 sequences, 15% to 18% of them singletons. The sample here was PBMCs from blood, taken 12 days after vaccination. These receptor sequences come from a man in his fifties who received an inactivated influenza vaccine.

This clonotype was seen a single time. The CDR3 nucleotides read TGTGCCAGCAGTGATAGGGGAAGGGTCTATGGCTACACCTTC. This translates into CASSDRGRVYGYTF. The genes are TRBV2 and TRBJ1-2; the D gene is possibly TRBD1 (5 bases). Per germline, CDR1 SNHLY and CDR2 FYNNEI. This CDR3 has 14 amino acids. V lost 3 bases and J lost 4, with 12 bases in between.

This clonotype was counted only a few times. The J gene is TRBJ2-3, the V gene TRBV7-2; 8 bases match TRBD2. The CDR3 runs 17 residues. CDR1 SGHTA and CDR2 FQGNSA come from the germline V gene. The V segment lost 1 base and the J segment 5 bases; nucleotides outside the gene matches: 11. CDR3 in DNA: TGTGCCAGCAGCTTAGTCATCTCGGGAGGGCCGAGAGATACGCAGTATTTT. It specifies CASSLVISGGPRDTQYF.

The chain joins TRBV6-5 to TRBJ1-1; perhaps TRBD1 as D (5 bases). The CDR3 covers 14 residues. V dropped 2 bases and J dropped 5 bases, with 12 bases sitting between them. CDR1 is MNHEY and CDR2 is SVGAGI in the germline V gene. Here the CDR3 reads CASSYRTLRTEAFF. CDR3 in DNA: TGTGCCAGCAGTTACCGGACACTGAGGACTGAAGCTTTCTTT.

In nucleotides, the CDR3 is TGCAGTGCTAGTGAGAATTCTGGAAACACCATATATTTT. Encoded protein: CSASENSGNTIYF. This chain links TRBV20-1 with TRBJ1-3, with D hard to call. The CDR3 is 13 residues long. V gave up 3 bases and J gave up 1 base, with 7 bases separating them. Germline CDR1 DFQATT, CDR2 SNEGSKA (reference sequence).

This clonotype was seen once. The V and J genes are TRBV3-1 and TRBJ1-1, with no clear D. The V end was cut by 3 bases, the J end by 1 base, with 15 bases between. Germline loops: CDR1 LGHDT, CDR2 YNNKEL (reference sequence). The CDR3 contains 16 residues. CDR3 amino acids: CASSQTLLVGNTEAFF. The CDR3 DNA reads TGTGCCAGCAGCCAGACCCTGTTAGTAGGGAACACTGAAGCTTTCTTT.

The chain joins TRBV7-9 to TRBJ2-3; 8 positions match TRBD2. Trimming took 8 bases from V and 0 from J; bases not matched to a gene: 4. CDR1 SEHNR and CDR2 FQNEAQ come from the germline V gene (reference sequence). The CDR3 consists of 14 residues. The CDR3 nucleotides are TGTGCCAGCCTTAGCGGGACTAGCACAGATACGCAGTATTTT. Protein sequence: CASLSGTSTDTQYF.

This chain connects TRBV7-6 to TRBJ2-2, with 10 bases identical to TRBD2. Germline values: CDR1 SGHVS, CDR2 FNYEAQ. The CDR3 runs to 15 residues. V lost 4 bases to trimming and J lost 4 bases; unmatched junction nucleotides: 3. CDR3 DNA sequence: TGTGCCAGCAGCTCAGCGGGAGGGTTCACCGGGGAGCTGTTTTTT. Amino acids: CASSSAGGFTGELFF.

CDR3 amino acids: CASSWAGTYEQYF. The CDR3 DNA reads as TGTGCCAGCAGTTGGGCAGGGACCTACGAGCAGTACTTC. This chain joins TRBV6-5 and TRBJ2-7; TRBD1 might be the D (5 bases). Germline V CDR1 and CDR2: MNHEY, SVGAGI. This CDR3 region has 13 residues. Trimming shortened V by 4 bases and J by 2 bases, and 9 bases separated the two germline ends.

This chain uses TRBV7-2 with TRBJ2-1; 14 bases line up with TRBD2. The CDR3 totals 17 residues. Losses at the gene ends were 2 bases for V and 10 bases for J; bases not matched to a gene: 10. Germline V gene sequence: CDR1 SGHTA, CDR2 FQGNSA. The CDR3 nucleotides are TGTGCCAGCAGCTTACCACCGGGACTAGCGGGAGCGAGGGAGCAGTTCTTC. It yields the protein CASSLPPGLAGAREQFF.

This clonotype has at least ten counts. The rearrangement links TRBV4-2 to TRBJ1-1; TRBD1 matches at 7 bases. J was trimmed by 0 bases and V by 5 bases; bases with no gene match: 9. This CDR3 comprises 16 residues. Per the germline V gene, CDR1 is LGHNA and CDR2 is YNFKEQ. CDR3 amino acids: CASSSRTGGMNTEAFF. The CDR3 DNA follows: TGTGCCAGCAGCTCCCGGACAGGCGGCATGAACACTGAAGCTTTCTTT.

Note on this clonotype: A read error may be the cause here, since a much bigger clone is one base away. Here the CDR3 reads CASSFKNEQFF. The CDR3 DNA reads as TGTGCCAGCAGTTTTAAGAATGAGCAGTTCTTC. V usage is TRBV28 and J usage is TRBJ2-1, with no clear D. This CDR3 has 11 residues. The ends were cut back, 3 bases at V and 7 bases at J, with 4 bases in the middle. The germline gives CDR1 MDHEN, CDR2 SYDVKM.

This rearrangement joins TRBV12-3 or TRBV12-4 to TRBJ2-1, with 8 bases that match TRBD2. The CDR3 length is 14 residues. The ends lost 4 bases at V and 8 bases at J; junction bases unmatched: 7. CDR3 region: CASSYREGPYEQFF. The CDR3 region has the DNA TGTGCCAGCAGTTACCGGGAGGGCCCCTATGAGCAGTTCTTC.

This clonotype was observed at least ten times. In DNA form, the CDR3 reads TGCGCCAGCGGGACGGGGGCAGTTGCTCCTCGTGGAAACACCATATATTTT. Translating it yields CASGTGAVAPRGNTIYF. V is TRBV10-2 and J is TRBJ1-3; tentatively, D is TRBD1 (6 bases). Germline CDR1 and CDR2: WSHSY and SAAADI. This CDR3 spans 17 amino acids. V dropped 8 bases and J dropped 3 bases, with 23 bases sitting between them.

There are a few counts of this clonotype. Its ends do not fully match the called genes, so a read error is possible. As DNA, the CDR3 is TGTTCCAGCAGGACGGGAAACACCATATATTTT. It translates to CSSRTGNTIYF. The chain combines TRBV7-9 with TRBJ1-3, with D unresolved. CDR1 SEHNR and CDR2 FQNEAQ come from the germline V gene (reference sequence). This CDR3 is 11 amino acids long.

The chain uses TRBV7-9 and TRBJ2-3, with TRBD2 matching 11 bases. The CDR3 sequence is 16 residues long. Germline lookup yields CDR1 SEHNR and CDR2 FQNEAQ (reference sequence). V was clipped by 5 bases and J by 3 bases; unmatched bases: 7. CDR3 sequence (DNA): TGTGCCAGCAGCCAACTAGCGGGAGTGAGAACAGATACGCAGTATTTT. Translated: CASSQLAGVRTDTQYF.

V usage is TRBV5-1 and J usage is TRBJ2-1, with D unclear. V lost 4 bases and J 7 bases, leaving 12 bases between the germline ends. The CDR3 consists of 13 residues. In germline, CDR1 is SGHRS, CDR2 YFSETQ. CDR3 DNA sequence: TGCGCCAGCAGCGAGGCCGGGCGTAATGAGCAGTTCTTC. It translates to CASSEAGRNEQFF.

The chain carries TRBV20-1 and TRBJ1-5; D not certain. V lost 0 bases and J 0 bases, leaving 9 bases between the germline ends. The CDR3 contains 15 residues. The V gene's germline CDR1 is DFQATT and CDR2 SNEGSKA (reference sequence). CDR3 nucleotide sequence: TGCAGTGCTAGAGAAGGACGAACTAGCAATCAGCCCCAGCATTTT. Translated, it gives CSAREGRTSNQPQHF.

This clonotype showed up just a few times. V is TRBV2 and J is TRBJ2-1; 10 bases agree with TRBD1. Germline V CDR1 and CDR2: SNHLY, FYNNEI. The CDR3 contains 15 residues. V lost 6 bases, J lost 1 base, and 3 bases stayed unmatched. This CDR3 is CASRKGQGSYNEQFF. As DNA, the CDR3 is TGTGCCAGCAGGAAGGGACAGGGGTCCTACAATGAGCAGTTCTTC.

This clonotype was recorded only once. The rearrangement joins TRBV20-1 to TRBJ2-1, with D possibly matching TRBD1 (6 bases). Germline V gives CDR1 DFQATT, CDR2 SNEGSKA (reference sequence). V lost 3 bases, J lost 6 bases, and 15 bases lay in between. The CDR3 runs 14 residues. CDR3 nucleotides: TGCAGTGCTAGCCGCCCAACAGGGAGCAATGAGCAGTTCTTC. Translation gives CSASRPTGSNEQFF.

This clonotype was counted a single time. This chain links TRBV11-2 with TRBJ2-5; TRBD1 agrees at 10 bases. The CDR3 length is 18 residues. Germline-derived CDR1 and CDR2 are SGHAT and FQNNGV. V lost 1 base, J lost 4 bases, and 12 bases stayed unmatched. CDR3 coding DNA: TGTGCCAGCAGCTTAGTAGGACAGGGGGGGATGAGGGGAGAGACCCAGTACTTC. It specifies CASSLVGQGGMRGETQYF.

The rearrangement uses TRBV7-2 and TRBJ2-1, with TRBD1 matching over 9 bases. The germline gives CDR1 SGHTA, CDR2 FQGNSA. V was clipped by 5 bases and J by 2 bases; unmatched bases: 4. This CDR3 is 15 amino acids long. This chain's CDR3 is CASSTTGGAYNEQFF. DNA for the CDR3: TGTGCCAGCAGCACCACAGGGGGCGCCTACAATGAGCAGTTCTTC.

There are many counts of this clonotype. The gene calls are TRBV7-2 and TRBJ2-5, with 12 bases fitting TRBD2. The CDR3 is 16 residues long. CDR1 SGHTA and CDR2 FQGNSA come from the germline V gene. The V gene end was trimmed by 1 base and the J gene end by 5 bases; junction bases not matched to a gene: 5. The CDR3 sequence is CASSLVGLAGYETQYF. CDR3 nucleotides: TGTGCCAGCAGCTTAGTAGGACTAGCGGGGTATGAGACCCAGTACTTC.

The chain combines TRBV11-2 with TRBJ2-7, with a possible D match to TRBD1 (5 bases). This CDR3 is built from 14 residues. V lost 1 base, J lost 6 bases, and 13 bases lay in between. Germline CDR1 reads SGHAT; CDR2 reads FQNNGV. CDR3 in amino acids: CASSLVAGYAEQYF. CDR3 DNA sequence: TGTGCCAGCAGCTTAGTTGCAGGGTATGCCGAGCAGTACTTC.

The CDR3 loop reads CAISRDGVYNSPLHF. The CDR3 nucleotides are TGTGCCATCAGTCGGGACGGGGTGTATAATTCACCCCTCCACTTT. The chain combines TRBV10-3 with TRBJ1-6; D is possibly TRBD1 (5 bases). This CDR3 region has 15 residues. From germline, CDR1 is ENHRY and CDR2 SYGVKD. Trimming pared 5 bases from V and 4 bases from J, leaving 12 bases between.

This clonotype was detected a few times. The V call is TRBV20-1, the J call TRBJ2-2, with D perhaps matching TRBD1 or TRBD2 (5 bases each). Germline loops: CDR1 DFQATT, CDR2 SNEGSKA (reference sequence). The V end lost 6 bases, the J end lost 1 base, and 12 bases lay between the germline ends. This CDR3 has 14 amino acids. As DNA, the CDR3 is TGCAGTGCCCCCGGGACGGAGAACACCGGGGAGCTGTTTTTT. Protein sequence: CSAPGTENTGELFF.

The genes are TRBV24-1 and TRBJ2-1; TRBD2 agrees at 10 bases. The CDR3 spans 20 residues. CDR1 KGHDR and CDR2 SFDVKD come from the germline V gene. The J segment lost 6 bases and the V segment lost 4 bases, leaving 20 bases of the junction unmatched. The CDR3: CATSDPTTGTSAISSNEQFF. The DNA for the CDR3 is TGTGCCACCAGTGACCCAACAACCGGGACTAGCGCGATCTCGAGCAATGAGCAGTTCTTC.

This clonotype was counted a few times. V and J are TRBV5-1 and TRBJ2-3; possibly TRBD1 or TRBD2 for D (5 bases each). The V end was cut by 0 bases, the J end by 13 bases, with 15 bases between. Per germline, CDR1 SGHRS and CDR2 YFSETQ. CDR3 length equals 13 residues. CDR3 sequence reads: CASSLDVRGEEYF. The CDR3 coding sequence is TGCGCCAGCAGCTTGGATGTTAGGGGAGAAGAGTATTTT.

This clonotype has more than one count but fewer than ten. This sequence joins TRBV4-2 and TRBJ2-5; possibly TRBD2 for D (6 bases). The CDR3 sequence is 14 residues long. Deletions cut 4 bases from V and 4 bases from J, with 13 bases between. CDR1 is LGHNA and CDR2 is YNFKEQ in the germline V gene. The CDR3 coding sequence is TGTGCCAGCAGCCCAGAGCCGCGGGGAGAGACCCAGTACTTC. It specifies CASSPEPRGETQYF.

This clonotype was counted only a few times. The J gene is TRBJ1-5, the V gene TRBV15, with D uncertain. Trimming removed 0 bases at V and 2 bases at J, with 8 bases between. The CDR3 length is 15 residues. Germline V CDR1 and CDR2: LNHNV, YYDKDF (reference sequence). CDR3 in amino acids: CATSRDIVGNQPQHF. In DNA, the CDR3 is TGTGCCACCAGCAGAGATATCGTCGGCAATCAGCCCCAGCATTTT.

This clonotype was seen only a few times. The CDR3 region has the DNA TGCAGTGCTAGAGATGGCTCACAGGGGCGGAACACTGAAGCTTTCTTT. Translating it yields CSARDGSQGRNTEAFF. The chain joins TRBV20-1 to TRBJ1-1, with 7 positions matching TRBD1. The germline gives CDR1 DFQATT, CDR2 SNEGSKA (reference sequence). Germline trimming cut 0 bases from V and 1 base from J; bases unmatched to any gene: 8. The CDR3 sequence is 16 residues long.

This clonotype has more than one count but fewer than ten. The rearrangement joins TRBV4-1 to TRBJ2-1; possibly TRBD1 for D (5 bases). CDR1 is MGHRA, CDR2 YSYEKL, per germline. V shed 6 bases and J shed 7 bases, with 19 bases lying between them. The CDR3 is 15 residues long. CDR3 protein: CASRTQGRRANEQFF. CDR3 DNA sequence: TGCGCCAGCAGGACTCAGGGTCGACGTGCGAATGAGCAGTTCTTC.

The rearrangement uses TRBV7-9 and TRBJ2-3; D is uncertain. The CDR3 is 14 residues long. Trimming took off 5 bases at V and 0 bases at J, with 9 bases between the two ends. Germline-derived CDR1 and CDR2 are SEHNR and FQNEAQ (reference sequence). The CDR3 is CASSPLGSTDTQYF. The CDR3 nucleotides are TGTGCCAGCAGCCCCCTGGGGAGCACAGATACGCAGTATTTT.